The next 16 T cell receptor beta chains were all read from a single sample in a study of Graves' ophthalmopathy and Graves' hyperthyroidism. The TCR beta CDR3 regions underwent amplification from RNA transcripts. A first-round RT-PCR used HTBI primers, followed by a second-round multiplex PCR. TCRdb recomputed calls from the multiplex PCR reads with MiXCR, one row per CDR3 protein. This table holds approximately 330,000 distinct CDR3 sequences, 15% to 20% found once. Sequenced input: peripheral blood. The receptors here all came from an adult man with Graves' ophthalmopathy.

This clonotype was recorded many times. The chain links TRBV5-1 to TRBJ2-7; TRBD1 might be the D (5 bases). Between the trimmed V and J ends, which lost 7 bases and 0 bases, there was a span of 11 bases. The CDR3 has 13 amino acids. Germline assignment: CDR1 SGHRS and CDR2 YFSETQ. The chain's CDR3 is CASGLGASYEQYF. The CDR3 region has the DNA TGCGCCAGCGGGCTTGGGGCCTCCTACGAGCAGTACTTC.

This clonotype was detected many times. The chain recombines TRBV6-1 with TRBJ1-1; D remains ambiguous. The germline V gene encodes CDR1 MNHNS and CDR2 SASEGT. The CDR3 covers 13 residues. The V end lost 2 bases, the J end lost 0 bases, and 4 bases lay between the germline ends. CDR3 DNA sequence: TGTGCCAGCAGTGAAAAGGTGAACACTGAAGCTTTCTTT. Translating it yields CASSEKVNTEAFF.

CDR3 sequence reads: CASSPGEGRVGQPQHF. CDR3 sequence (DNA): TGTGCCAGCAGCCCGGGGGAGGGCCGGGTGGGTCAGCCCCAGCATTTT. The V call is TRBV12-3 or TRBV12-4, the J call TRBJ1-5; D may be TRBD1 (5 bases). V lost 6 bases, J lost 6 bases, and 21 bases lay in between. This CDR3 has 16 residues.

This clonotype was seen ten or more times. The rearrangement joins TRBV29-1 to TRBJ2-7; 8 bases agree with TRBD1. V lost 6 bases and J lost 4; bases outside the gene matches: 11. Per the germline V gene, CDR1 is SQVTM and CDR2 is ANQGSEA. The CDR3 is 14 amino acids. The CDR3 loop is CSVSSTGTGYEQYF. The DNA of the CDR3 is TGCAGCGTCTCGAGTACGGGGACAGGATACGAGCAGTACTTC.

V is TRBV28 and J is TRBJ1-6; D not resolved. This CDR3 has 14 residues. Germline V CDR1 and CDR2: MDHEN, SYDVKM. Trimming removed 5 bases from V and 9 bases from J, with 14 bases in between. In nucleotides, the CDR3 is TGTGCCAGCAGTCCTAGGATTTCGGGTTCACCCCTCCACTTT. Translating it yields CASSPRISGSPLHF.

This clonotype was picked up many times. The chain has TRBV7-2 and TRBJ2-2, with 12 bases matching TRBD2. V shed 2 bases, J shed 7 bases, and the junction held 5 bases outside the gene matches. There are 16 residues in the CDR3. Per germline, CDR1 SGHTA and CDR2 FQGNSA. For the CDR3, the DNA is TGTGCCAGCAGCTTAAGTGTGGGACTAGCGGGCGGGGAGCTGTTTTTT. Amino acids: CASSLSVGLAGGELFF.

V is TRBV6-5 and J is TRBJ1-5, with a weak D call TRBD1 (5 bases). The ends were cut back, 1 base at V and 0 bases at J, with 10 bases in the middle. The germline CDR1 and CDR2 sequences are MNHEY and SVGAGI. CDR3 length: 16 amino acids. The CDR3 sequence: CASSYLGPTSNQPQHF. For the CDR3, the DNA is TGTGCCAGCAGTTACTTGGGACCAACTAGCAATCAGCCCCAGCATTTT.

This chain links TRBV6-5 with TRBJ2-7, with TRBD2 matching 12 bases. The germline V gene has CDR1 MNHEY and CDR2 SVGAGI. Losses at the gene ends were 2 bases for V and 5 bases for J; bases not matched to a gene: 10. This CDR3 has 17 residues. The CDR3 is CASSYLRTSGIPHEQYF. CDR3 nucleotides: TGTGCCAGCAGTTACCTCAGGACTAGCGGGATCCCCCACGAGCAGTACTTC.

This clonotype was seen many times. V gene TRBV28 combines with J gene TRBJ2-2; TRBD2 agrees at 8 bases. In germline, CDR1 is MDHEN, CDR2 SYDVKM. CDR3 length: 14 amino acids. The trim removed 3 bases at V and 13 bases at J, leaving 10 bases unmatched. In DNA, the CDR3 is TGTGCCAGCAGTTTCCCGGGGGGGGCGGTCAGGCTGTTTTTT. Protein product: CASSFPGGAVRLFF.

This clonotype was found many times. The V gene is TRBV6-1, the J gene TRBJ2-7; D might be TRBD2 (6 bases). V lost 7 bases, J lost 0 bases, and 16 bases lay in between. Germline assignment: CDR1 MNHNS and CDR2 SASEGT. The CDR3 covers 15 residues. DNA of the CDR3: TGTGCCAGCAAAAAAGCGGGCCCGACCTCCTACGAGCAGTACTTC. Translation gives CASKKAGPTSYEQYF.

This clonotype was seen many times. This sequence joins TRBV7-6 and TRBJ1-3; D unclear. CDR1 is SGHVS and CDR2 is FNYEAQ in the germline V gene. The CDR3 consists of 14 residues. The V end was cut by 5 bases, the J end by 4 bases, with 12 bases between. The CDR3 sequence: CASSGSGSGNTIYF. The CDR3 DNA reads TGTGCCAGCAGCGGCTCGGGGTCCGGAAACACCATATATTTT.

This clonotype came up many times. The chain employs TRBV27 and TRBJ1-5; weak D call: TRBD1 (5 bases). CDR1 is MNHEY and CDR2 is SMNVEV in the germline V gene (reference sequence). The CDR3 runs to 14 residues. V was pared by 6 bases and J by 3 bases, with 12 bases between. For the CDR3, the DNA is TGTGCCAGCAGGGCAGGGTGGAACAATCAGCCCCAGCATTTT. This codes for CASRAGWNNQPQHF.

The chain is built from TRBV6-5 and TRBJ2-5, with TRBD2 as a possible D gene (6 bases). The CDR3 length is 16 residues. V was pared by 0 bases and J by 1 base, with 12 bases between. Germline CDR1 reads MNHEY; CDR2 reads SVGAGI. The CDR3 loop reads CASSYSLFGGQETQYF. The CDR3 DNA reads TGTGCCAGCAGTTACTCATTGTTCGGGGGCCAAGAGACCCAGTACTTC.

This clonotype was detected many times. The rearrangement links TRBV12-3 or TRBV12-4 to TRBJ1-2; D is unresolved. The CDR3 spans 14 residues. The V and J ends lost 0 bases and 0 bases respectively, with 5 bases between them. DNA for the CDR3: TGTGCCAGCAGTTTAGCCGGGACTAACTATGGCTACACCTTC. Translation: CASSLAGTNYGYTF.

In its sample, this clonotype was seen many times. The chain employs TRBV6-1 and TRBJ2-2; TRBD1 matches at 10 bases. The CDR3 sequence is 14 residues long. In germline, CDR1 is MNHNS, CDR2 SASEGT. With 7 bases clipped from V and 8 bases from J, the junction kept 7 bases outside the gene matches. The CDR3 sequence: CASKWDRGEGELFF. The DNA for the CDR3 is TGTGCCAGCAAATGGGACAGGGGAGAGGGGGAGCTGTTTTTT.

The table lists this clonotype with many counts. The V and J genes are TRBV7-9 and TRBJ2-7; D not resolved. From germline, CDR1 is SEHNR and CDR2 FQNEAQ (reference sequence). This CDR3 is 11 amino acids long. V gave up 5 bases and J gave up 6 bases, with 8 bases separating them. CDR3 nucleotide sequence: TGTGCCAGCAGCGCCAGGAGCGAGCAGTACTTC. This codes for CASSARSEQYF.